This T cell receptor beta chain was retrieved from a study of beta chain features in type 1 diabetes. Germline lookup yields CDR1 SQVTM and CDR2 ANQGSEA. V was pared by 4 bases and J by 0 bases, with 15 bases of the junction left unmatched. The CDR3 extends over 18 amino acids. Study-wide results and caveats: Junctions at VDJ sites from type 1 diabetes patients had fewer insertions and more deletions. Across all four CD4+ subsets, people with type 1 diabetes showed modestly shorter TCRB CDR3s. Shorter templates may be favored by PCR, equally so in patients and controls.

This clone was counted only a few times. The antigen is unknown. All of the isolated RNA was reverse transcribed, so expressed TCRB transcripts were sequenced. Here immunoSEQ multiplex PCR was the method, and the copy in TCRdb shows in-frame clones only, minus some. The sample consists of 600,000 to 700,000 clones, around 12% of them appearing once. The TCR sequence derives from a young man with type 1 diabetes. Sequenced: naive CD4+ T cells from blood. V and J are TRBV29-1 and TRBJ2-4; 7 nucleotides match TRBD1. The CDR3 protein is CSVAEDRDALVAKNIQYF. CDR3 DNA sequence: TGCAGCGTTGCCGAAGACAGGGATGCCCTCGTAGCCAAAAACATTCAGTACTTC.